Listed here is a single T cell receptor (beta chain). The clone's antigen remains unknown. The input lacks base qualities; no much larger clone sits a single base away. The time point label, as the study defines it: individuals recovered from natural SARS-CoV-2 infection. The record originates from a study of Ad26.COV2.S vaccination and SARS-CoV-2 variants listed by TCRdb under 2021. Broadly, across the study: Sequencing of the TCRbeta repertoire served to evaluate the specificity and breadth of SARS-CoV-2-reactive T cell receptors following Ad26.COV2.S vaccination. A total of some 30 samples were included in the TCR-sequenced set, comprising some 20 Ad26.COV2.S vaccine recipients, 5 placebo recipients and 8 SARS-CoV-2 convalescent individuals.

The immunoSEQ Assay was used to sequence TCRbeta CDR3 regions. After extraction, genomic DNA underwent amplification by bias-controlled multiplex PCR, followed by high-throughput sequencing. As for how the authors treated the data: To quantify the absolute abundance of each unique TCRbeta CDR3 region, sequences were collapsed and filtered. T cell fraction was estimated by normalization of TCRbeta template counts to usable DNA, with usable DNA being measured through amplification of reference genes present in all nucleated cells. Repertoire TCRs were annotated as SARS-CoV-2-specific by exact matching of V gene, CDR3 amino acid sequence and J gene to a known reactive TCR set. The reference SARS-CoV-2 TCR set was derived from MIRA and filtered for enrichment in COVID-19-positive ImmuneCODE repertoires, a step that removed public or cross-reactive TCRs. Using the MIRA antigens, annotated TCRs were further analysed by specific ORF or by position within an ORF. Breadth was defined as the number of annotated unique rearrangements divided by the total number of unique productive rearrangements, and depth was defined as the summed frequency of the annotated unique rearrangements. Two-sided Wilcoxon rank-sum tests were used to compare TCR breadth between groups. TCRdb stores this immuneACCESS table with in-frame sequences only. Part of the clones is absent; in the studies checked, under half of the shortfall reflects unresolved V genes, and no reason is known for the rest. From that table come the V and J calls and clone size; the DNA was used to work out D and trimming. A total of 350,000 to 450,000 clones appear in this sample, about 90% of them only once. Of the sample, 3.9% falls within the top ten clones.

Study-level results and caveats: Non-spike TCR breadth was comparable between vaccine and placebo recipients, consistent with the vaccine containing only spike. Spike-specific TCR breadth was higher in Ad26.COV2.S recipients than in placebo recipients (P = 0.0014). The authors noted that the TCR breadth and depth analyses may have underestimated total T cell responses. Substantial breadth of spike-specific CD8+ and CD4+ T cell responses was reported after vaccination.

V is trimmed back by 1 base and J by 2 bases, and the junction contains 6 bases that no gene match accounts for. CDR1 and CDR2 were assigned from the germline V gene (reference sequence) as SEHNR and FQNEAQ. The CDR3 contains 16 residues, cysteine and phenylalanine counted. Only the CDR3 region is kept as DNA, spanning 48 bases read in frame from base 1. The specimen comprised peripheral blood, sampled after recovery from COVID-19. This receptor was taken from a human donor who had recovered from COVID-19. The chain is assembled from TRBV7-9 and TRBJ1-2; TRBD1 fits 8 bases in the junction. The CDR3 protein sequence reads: CASSLVGNRGNYGYTF. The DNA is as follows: TGTGCCAGCAGCTTAGTAGGGAACAGGGGGAACTATGGCTACACCTTC. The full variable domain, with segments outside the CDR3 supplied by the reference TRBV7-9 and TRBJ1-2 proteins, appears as DTGVSQNPRHKITKRGQNVTFRCDPISEHNRLYWYRQTLGQGPEFLTYFQNEAQLEKSRLLSDRFSAERPKGSFSTLEIQRTEQGDSAMYLCASSLVGNRGNYGYTFGSGTRLTVV.